These 10 T cell receptor beta chains share one sample of origin, sequenced in a study of CD8+ T cells in alopecia areata. cDNA serving as the sequencing template came from extracted, reverse transcribed RNA. Sequenced by immunoSEQ multiplex PCR; TCRdb stores in-frame clones only, minus some. Among 150,000 to 200,000 clones, roughly 63% were seen once, and the ten largest hold 16%. As for treatment: oral pan-JAK inhibitor, 5-10 mg twice daily. Sequences were derived from CD4+ T cells sorted from blood, sampled at approximately week 56, from a patient treated with tofacitinib. Receptors originate from a human donor with alopecia areata.

This rearrangement joins TRBV7-6 to TRBJ1-2; 7 positions agree with TRBD1. V lost 2 bases, J lost 7 bases, and 10 bases stayed unmatched. The germline gives CDR1 SGHVS, CDR2 FNYEAQ. The CDR3 runs to 15 residues. For the CDR3, the DNA is TGTGCCAGCAGCTTAACATATACAGGGGAGGGTGGCTACACCTTC. Translated: CASSLTYTGEGGYTF.

J is TRBJ2-3 and V is TRBV10-3, with D perhaps assigned TRBD1 or TRBD2 (7 bases each). V shed 2 bases and J shed 6 bases, with 24 bases lying between them. The CDR3 covers 18 residues. CDR1 and CDR2 from the germline V gene are ENHRY and SYGVKD. The CDR3 spells CAISEAARGTAGPDTQYF. The CDR3 DNA reads as TGTGCCATCAGTGAGGCGGCGCGGGGGACAGCCGGCCCGGATACGCAGTATTTT.

V gene TRBV6-1 combines with J gene TRBJ1-2; the D is unclear. The germline gives CDR1 MNHNS, CDR2 SASEGT. The CDR3 covers 13 residues. Trimming cost V 4 bases and J 10 bases, with 16 bases left between them. The CDR3 bases are TGTGCCAGCAGTGGATTCCCCGGGATTCTCTACACCTTC. Its protein is CASSGFPGILYTF.

This clone was detected only a few times. This chain joins TRBV6-6 and TRBJ2-5; possibly TRBD1 or TRBD2 for D (5 bases each). V lost 3 bases and J lost 5, with 16 bases in between. In germline, CDR1 is MNHNY, CDR2 SVGAGI (reference sequence). This CDR3 has 15 amino acids. The CDR3 reads CASSYGRDVVETQYF. CDR3 nucleotide sequence: TGTGCCAGCAGTTATGGAAGGGACGTCGTTGAGACCCAGTACTTC.

The chain has TRBV6-5 and TRBJ2-3, with no clear D. Deletions cut 0 bases from V and 0 bases from J, with 7 bases between. CDR3 length: 15 residues. In germline, CDR1 is MNHEY, CDR2 SVGAGI. CDR3 nucleotides: TGTGCCAGCAGTTACTCTTTTTCTAGCACAGATACGCAGTATTTT. This translates into CASSYSFSSTDTQYF.

The V gene is TRBV6-5, the J gene TRBJ2-5; the D gene could be TRBD1 or TRBD2 (5 bases each). CDR3 length: 13 amino acids. Germline CDR1 and CDR2: MNHEY and SVGAGI. V lost 5 bases and J lost 1, with 8 bases in between. Written as DNA, the CDR3 is TGTGCCAGCAGTCGGGACCGCCAAGAGACCCAGTACTTC. Its protein product is CASSRDRQETQYF.

This chain connects TRBV6-5 to TRBJ2-2; 9 bases map to TRBD2. V was clipped by 6 bases and J by 6 bases; unmatched bases: 8. The CDR3 totals 15 residues. Germline CDR1 and CDR2: MNHEY and SVGAGI. CDR3 DNA sequence: TGTGCCAGCAGGCAAACGGGACTAGCTTCCGGGGAGCTGTTTTTT. Protein product: CASRQTGLASGELFF.

The chain is built from TRBV29-1 and TRBJ2-2, with D uncertain. V was shortened by 4 bases and J by 0 bases, with 9 bases between the two germline ends. CDR1 SQVTM and CDR2 ANQGSEA come from the germline V gene. The CDR3 runs 14 residues. The CDR3 loop reads CSVAVGTNTGELFF. The CDR3 coding sequence is TGCAGCGTTGCCGTAGGGACGAACACCGGGGAGCTGTTTTTT.

The sample holds one count of this clone. This chain links TRBV19 with TRBJ1-2, with 8 bases that match TRBD1. Trimming at V came to 6 bases and at J to 8 bases, leaving 11 bases not matched to a gene. CDR3 length: 14 amino acids. Germline V lookup: CDR1 LNHDA, CDR2 SQIVND (reference sequence). The CDR3 coding sequence is TGTGCCAGTAGGCGACAGGGGCGGACCCCCGGCTACACCTTC. It specifies CASRRQGRTPGYTF.

V usage is TRBV30 and J usage is TRBJ1-1; 8 positions match TRBD1. Germline assignment: CDR1 GTSNPN and CDR2 SVGIG (reference sequence). The CDR3 sequence is 15 residues long. V dropped 1 base and J dropped 1; count of bases not matched to a gene: 5. The CDR3 here is CAWSAQGTGNTEAFF. The CDR3 DNA reads as TGTGCCTGGAGTGCCCAGGGGACAGGGAACACTGAAGCTTTCTTT.